This T cell receptor (beta chain) was sequenced for a study of CD8 T cells in Susac syndrome. Looking at the study overall: Patients with Susac syndrome were therapy-naive, treated with corticosteroids, or treated with intravenous immunoglobulin alone when blood was collected.

V was pared by 3 bases and J by 8 bases, with 17 bases between. The V gene's germline CDR1 is SGDLS and CDR2 YYNGEE. CDR3 length: 15 amino acids. Random hexamers served to reverse transcribe roughly 0.5 to 1 ug RNA. TCRdb recomputed calls from the immunoSEQ multiplex PCR reads with MiXCR, one row per CDR3 protein. The data contain 130,000 or so distinct CDR3 sequences, just under 95% of them singletons. Negative magnetic isolation gave CD8+ and CD4+ cells; FACS enriched CD8+ TEMRA. The origin of this receptor is a human donor with Susac syndrome. The chain recombines TRBV9 with TRBJ1-4; possible D gene TRBD1, 5 bases. The source material was CD8+ T cells from PBMCs. The CDR3 DNA is TGTGCCAGCAGCGCCGACGGGACCCATCGCGAAAAACTGTTTTTT. Amino acid sequence: CASSADGTHREKLFF.